The rows below give T cell receptor beta chains drawn from one sample of a study of brain T cells in children with intractable seizures. Libraries were prepared by immunoSEQ multiplex PCR; TCRdb keeps only in-frame clonotypes and omits some of them. The data show approximately 330,000 clones, 93% seen once. The sample in question was peripheral blood, obtained more than 4 months after surgery. Receptor source: a boy in the first two years of life with tuberous sclerosis and intractable seizures. Each CDR3 is given without its conserved first and last residue.

J | V | CDR3
TRBJ1-1 | TRBV7-6 | ASSATVNTEAF
TRBJ1-2 | TRBV27 | ASSLRAKPSYGYT
TRBJ2-7 | TRBV7-8 | ASSGGETPVYEQY
TRBJ2-1 | TRBV29-1 | SVDTSGGGNEQF
TRBJ1-1 | TRBV30 | AWSVVGNTEAF
TRBJ1-5 | TRBV27 | ASSLSAGPYSNQPQH
TRBJ2-3 | TRBV5-1 | ASSLWRTLSSTDTQY
TRBJ2-2 | TRBV7-8 | ASSLRPLAGDIVAGELF
TRBJ1-2 | TRBV6-5 | ASRYRDREYGYT
TRBJ2-7 | TRBV2 | ASSDGGVEQY
TRBJ1-6 | TRBV11-1 | ASSYDRAPEHSPLH
TRBJ1-2 | TRBV13 | ASSLGVTGDVGGYT
TRBJ2-2 | TRBV2 | ASMLGTANTGELF
TRBJ1-1 | TRBV30 | AWSVRRMNTEAF
TRBJ1-1 | TRBV5-4 | ASSLSAMAEAF
TRBJ1-5 | TRBV6-2/TRBV6-3 | ASSYAGGAQPQH
TRBJ2-5 | TRBV7-9 | ASSVTGQETQY
TRBJ1-1 | TRBV5-1 | ASSLAGGVIEAF
TRBJ2-1 | TRBV13 | ASSLAGGPSNEQF